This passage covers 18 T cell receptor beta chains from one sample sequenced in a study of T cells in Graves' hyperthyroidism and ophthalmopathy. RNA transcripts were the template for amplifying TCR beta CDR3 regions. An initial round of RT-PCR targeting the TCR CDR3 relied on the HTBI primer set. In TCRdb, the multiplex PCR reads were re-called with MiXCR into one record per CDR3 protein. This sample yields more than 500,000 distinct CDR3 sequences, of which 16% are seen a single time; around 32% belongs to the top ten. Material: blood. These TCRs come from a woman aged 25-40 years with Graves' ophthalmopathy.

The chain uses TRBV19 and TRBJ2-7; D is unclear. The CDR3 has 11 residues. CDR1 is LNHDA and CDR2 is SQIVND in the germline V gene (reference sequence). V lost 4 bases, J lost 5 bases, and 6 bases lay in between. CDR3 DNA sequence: TGTGCCAGTAGTACCCCCCACGAGCAGTACTTC. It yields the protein CASSTPHEQYF.

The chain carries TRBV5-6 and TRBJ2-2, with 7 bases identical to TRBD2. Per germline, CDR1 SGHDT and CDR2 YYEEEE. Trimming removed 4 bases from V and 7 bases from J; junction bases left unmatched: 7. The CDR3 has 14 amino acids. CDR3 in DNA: TGTGCCAGCAGCCTGCCTCGCGGGGGCGGGGAGCTGTTTTTT. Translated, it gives CASSLPRGGGELFF.

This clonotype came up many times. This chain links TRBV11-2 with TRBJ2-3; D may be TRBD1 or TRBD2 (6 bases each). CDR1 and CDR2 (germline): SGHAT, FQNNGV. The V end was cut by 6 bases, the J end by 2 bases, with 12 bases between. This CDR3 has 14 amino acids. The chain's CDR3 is CASRPGDSTDTQYF. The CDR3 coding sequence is TGTGCCAGCAGACCAGGGGACTCCACAGATACGCAGTATTTT.

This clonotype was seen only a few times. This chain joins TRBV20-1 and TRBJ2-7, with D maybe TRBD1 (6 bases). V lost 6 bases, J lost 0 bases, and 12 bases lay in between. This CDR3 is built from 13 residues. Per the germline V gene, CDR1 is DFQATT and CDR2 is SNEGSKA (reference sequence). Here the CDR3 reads CSATLDSSYEQYF. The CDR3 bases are TGCAGTGCCACCCTGGACAGCTCCTACGAGCAGTACTTC.

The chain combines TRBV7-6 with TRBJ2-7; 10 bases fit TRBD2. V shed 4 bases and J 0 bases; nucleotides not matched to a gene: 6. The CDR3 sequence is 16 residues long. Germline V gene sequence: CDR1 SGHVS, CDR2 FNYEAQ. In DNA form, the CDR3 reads TGTGCCAGCAGCTCGGTAGCGGGAGGTGGCTCCTACGAGCAGTACTTC. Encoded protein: CASSSVAGGGSYEQYF.

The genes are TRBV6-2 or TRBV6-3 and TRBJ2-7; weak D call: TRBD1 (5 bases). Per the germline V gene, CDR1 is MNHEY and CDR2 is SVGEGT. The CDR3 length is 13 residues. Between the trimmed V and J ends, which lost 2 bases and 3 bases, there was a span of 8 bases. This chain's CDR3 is CASSYTGFYEQYF. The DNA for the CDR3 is TGTGCCAGCAGTTACACAGGATTCTACGAGCAGTACTTC.

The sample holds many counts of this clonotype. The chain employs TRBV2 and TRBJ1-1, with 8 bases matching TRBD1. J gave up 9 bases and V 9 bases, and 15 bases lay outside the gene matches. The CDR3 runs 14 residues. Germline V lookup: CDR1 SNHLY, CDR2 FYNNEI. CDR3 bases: TGTGCCAGTCGCCGCACGACAGGGGTTGGAAAAGCTTTCTTT. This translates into CASRRTTGVGKAFF.

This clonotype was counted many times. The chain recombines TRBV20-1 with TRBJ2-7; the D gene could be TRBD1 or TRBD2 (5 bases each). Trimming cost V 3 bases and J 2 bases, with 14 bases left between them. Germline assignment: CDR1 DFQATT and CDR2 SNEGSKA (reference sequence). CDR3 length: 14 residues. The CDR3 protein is CSASLRDRTYEQYF. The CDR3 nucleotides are TGCAGTGCTAGCCTACGGGACCGAACCTACGAGCAGTACTTC.

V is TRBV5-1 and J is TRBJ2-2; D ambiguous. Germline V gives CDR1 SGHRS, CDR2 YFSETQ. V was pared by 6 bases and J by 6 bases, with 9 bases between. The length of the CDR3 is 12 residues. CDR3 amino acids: CASNIFPGELFF. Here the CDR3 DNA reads TGCGCCAGCAATATATTCCCCGGGGAGCTGTTTTTT.

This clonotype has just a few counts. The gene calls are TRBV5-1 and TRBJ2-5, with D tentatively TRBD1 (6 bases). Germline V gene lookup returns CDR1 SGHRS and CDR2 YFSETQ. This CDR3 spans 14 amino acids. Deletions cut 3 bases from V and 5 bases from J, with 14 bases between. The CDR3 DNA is TGCGCCAGCAGCTCTGGGGGCTGGGGGGAGACCCAGTACTTC. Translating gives CASSSGGWGETQYF.

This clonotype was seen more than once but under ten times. Written as DNA, the CDR3 is TGTGCCAGCAGCCGCGGCGGGAGGAACACCGGGGAGCTGTTTTTT. This encodes CASSRGGRNTGELFF. The V and J genes are TRBV27 and TRBJ2-2; 7 bases agree with TRBD2. The length of the CDR3 is 15 residues. V trimming: 6 bases; J trimming: 1 base; junction bases outside the gene matches: 5. Germline values: CDR1 MNHEY, CDR2 SMNVEV (reference sequence).

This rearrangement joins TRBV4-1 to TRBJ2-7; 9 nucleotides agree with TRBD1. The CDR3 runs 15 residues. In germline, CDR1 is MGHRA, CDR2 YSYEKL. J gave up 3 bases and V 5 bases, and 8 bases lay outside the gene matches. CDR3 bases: TGCGCCAGCAGCTTGAAAACGGGACAGGGCTACGAGCAGTACTTC. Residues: CASSLKTGQGYEQYF.

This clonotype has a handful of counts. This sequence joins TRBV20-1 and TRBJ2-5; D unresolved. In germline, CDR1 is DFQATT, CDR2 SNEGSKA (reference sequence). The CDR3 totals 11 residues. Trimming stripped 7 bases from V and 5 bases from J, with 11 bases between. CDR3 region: CSVFIGETQYF. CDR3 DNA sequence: TGCAGTGTTTTCATCGGGGAGACCCAGTACTTC.

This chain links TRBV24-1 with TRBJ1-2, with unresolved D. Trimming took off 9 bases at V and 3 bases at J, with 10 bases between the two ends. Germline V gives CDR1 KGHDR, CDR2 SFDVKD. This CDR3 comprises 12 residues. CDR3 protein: CATYGFDYGYTF. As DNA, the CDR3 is TGTGCCACCTACGGGTTTGACTATGGCTACACCTTC.

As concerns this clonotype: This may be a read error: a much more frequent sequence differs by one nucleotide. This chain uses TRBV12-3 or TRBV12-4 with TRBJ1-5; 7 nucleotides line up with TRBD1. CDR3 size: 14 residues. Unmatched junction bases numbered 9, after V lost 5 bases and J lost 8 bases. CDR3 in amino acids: CASSGRQGDKPQHF. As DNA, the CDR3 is TGTGCCAGCAGTGGGAGACAGGGTGATAAGCCCCAGCATTTT.

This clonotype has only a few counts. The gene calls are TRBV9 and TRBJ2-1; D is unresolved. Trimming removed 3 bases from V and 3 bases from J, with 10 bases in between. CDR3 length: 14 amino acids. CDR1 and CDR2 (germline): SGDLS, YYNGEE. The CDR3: CASSAVGGYNEQFF. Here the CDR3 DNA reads TGTGCCAGCAGCGCTGTGGGCGGCTACAATGAGCAGTTCTTC.

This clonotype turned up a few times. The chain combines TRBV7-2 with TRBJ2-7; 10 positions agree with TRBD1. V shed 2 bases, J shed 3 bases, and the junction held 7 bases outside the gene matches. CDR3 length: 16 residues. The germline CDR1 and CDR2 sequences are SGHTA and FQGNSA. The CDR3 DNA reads TGTGCCAGCAGCTTAAATTTGGGGACAGGGGTCTACGAGCAGTACTTC. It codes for CASSLNLGTGVYEQYF.

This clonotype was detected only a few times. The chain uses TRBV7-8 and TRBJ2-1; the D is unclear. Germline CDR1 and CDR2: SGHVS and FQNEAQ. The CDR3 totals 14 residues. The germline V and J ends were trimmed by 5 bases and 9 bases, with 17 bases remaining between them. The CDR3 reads CASSIRTGITEQFF. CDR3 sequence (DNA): TGTGCCAGCAGCATACGGACGGGTATCACTGAGCAGTTCTTC.